The 25 T cell receptor beta chains presented below share a single source sample, sequenced in a study of T cell responses to AZD1222 COVID-19 vaccine. The assay was immunoSEQ multiplex PCR, and TCRdb's table has in-frame clones only and misses some. This table has about 90,000 clones, around 91% appearing once. The sample was peripheral blood, taken on day 0 of MenACWY control vaccination. These receptors were obtained from an adult in good health.

With regard to this clone: One junction end disagrees with the germline gene, perhaps due to a read error. V gene TRBV7-7 combines with J gene TRBJ2-7, with 15 bases identical to TRBD2. Per the germline V gene, CDR1 is SSHAT and CDR2 is FNYEAQ (reference sequence). This CDR3 region has 20 residues. CDR3 in amino acids: CASSPGLAGGLRPSSYEQYF. The CDR3 DNA is TGTGCTAGCAGCCCGGGACTAGCGGGAGGCCTCCGACCCTCCTCCTACGAGCAGTACTTC. Filled out from reference TRBV7-7 and TRBJ2-7, the complete variable domain reads GAGVSQSPRYKVTKRGQDVTLRCDPISSHATLYWYQQALGQGPEFLTYFNYEAQPDKSGLPSDRFSAERPEGSISTLTIQRTEQRDSAMYRCASSPGLAGGLRPSSYEQYFGPGTRLTVT.

This clone was seen a single time. The chain links TRBV4-2 to TRBJ2-1; 7 bases align to TRBD2. Germline CDR1 and CDR2: LGHNA and YNFKEQ. The CDR3 has 16 residues. V dropped 1 base and J dropped 0; count of bases not matched to a gene: 3. The CDR3 nucleotides are TGTGCCAGCAGCCAAGGGGGGGGGAGCTCCTACAATGAGCAGTTCTTC. Translation: CASSQGGGSSYNEQFF.

The rearrangement links TRBV28 to TRBJ2-5; 9 bases are a match to TRBD2. This CDR3 is built from 16 residues. Trimming took 1 base from V and 5 from J; bases not matched to a gene: 8. Per germline, CDR1 MDHEN and CDR2 SYDVKM. In DNA form, the CDR3 reads TGTGCCAGCAGTTTATTAGCGGGAGCGTCGGTGGAGACCCAGTACTTC. It is translated as CASSLLAGASVETQYF.

The J gene is TRBJ1-1, the V gene TRBV9; D remains ambiguous. CDR1 and CDR2 (germline): SGDLS, YYNGEE. The CDR3 runs 13 residues. Trimming cost V 5 bases and J 0 bases, with 8 bases left between them. As DNA, the CDR3 is TGTGCCAGCAGTCGGGATATGAACACTGAAGCTTTCTTT. This sequence encodes CASSRDMNTEAFF.

The V gene is TRBV7-2, the J gene TRBJ2-5; 11 bases agree with TRBD2. This CDR3 region has 16 residues. After removal of 5 bases from V and 5 bases from J, the junction contained 10 bases not matched to a gene. Looked up from germline, CDR1 is SGHTA and CDR2 is FQGNSA. CDR3 in DNA: TGTGCCAGCAGCGTCTCACTAGCGGGAGACGGGGAGACCCAGTACTTC. Translation: CASSVSLAGDGETQYF.

The rearrangement uses TRBV5-1 and TRBJ1-2; D is unclear. CDR1 SGHRS and CDR2 YFSETQ come from the germline V gene. Trimming removed 4 bases at V and 4 bases at J, with 11 bases between. The CDR3 loop spans 13 amino acids. The CDR3 spells CASSLGQPYGYTF. The DNA for the CDR3 is TGCGCCAGCAGCCTCGGGCAGCCCTATGGCTACACCTTC.

The gene calls are TRBV14 and TRBJ2-5; 13 bases fit TRBD2. This CDR3 comprises 16 residues. CDR1 is SGHDN and CDR2 is FVKESK in the germline V gene. After removal of 3 bases from V and 5 bases from J, the junction contained 6 bases not matched to a gene. CDR3 region: CASSHHLTSGRETQYF. CDR3 DNA: TGTGCCAGCAGCCACCACCTGACTAGCGGGAGGGAGACCCAGTACTTC.

The chain is built from TRBV6-5 and TRBJ2-2; 7 nucleotides match TRBD1. This CDR3 has 15 amino acids. The germline gives CDR1 MNHEY, CDR2 SVGAGI. J lost 4 bases, V lost 6 bases, and 8 bases had no gene match. CDR3 sequence: CASRPDRASTGELFF. DNA for the CDR3: TGTGCCAGCAGGCCTGACAGGGCGAGCACCGGGGAGCTGTTTTTT.

In DNA, the CDR3 is TGTGCCAGCAGCTCCGGCCGTCGGGGCAGCCCCTACGAGCAGTACTTC. This codes for CASSSGRRGSPYEQYF. This rearrangement joins TRBV7-9 to TRBJ2-7; D may correspond to TRBD1 or TRBD2 (5 bases each). The CDR3 sequence is 16 residues long. The germline gives CDR1 SEHNR, CDR2 FQNEAQ (reference sequence). V was trimmed by 4 bases and J by 2 bases, leaving 18 bases between them.

This clone has a single count. The V and J genes are TRBV28 and TRBJ2-7; 9 bases line up with TRBD1. The junction had 4 bases not matched to a gene; V was cut back by 5 bases and J by 2 bases. The CDR3 consists of 14 residues. CDR1 MDHEN and CDR2 SYDVKM come from the germline V gene. Written as DNA, the CDR3 is TGTGCCAGCAGTAGCGGACAGGGGCCCTACGAGCAGTACTTC. Its translation is CASSSGQGPYEQYF.

This clone was detected only a few times. The V call is TRBV15, the J call TRBJ2-1, with D hard to call. The CDR3 sequence is 12 residues long. The germline V gene has CDR1 LNHNV and CDR2 YYDKDF (reference sequence). Trimming left V 0 bases short and J 13 bases short, with 10 bases between. CDR3 amino acids: CATSRDRARQFF. In nucleotides, the CDR3 is TGTGCCACCAGCAGAGATCGTGCACGTCAGTTCTTC.

The gene calls are TRBV4-1 and TRBJ1-1; 8 bases map to TRBD1. The CDR3 totals 14 residues. From germline, CDR1 is MGHRA and CDR2 YSYEKL. With V trimmed by 4 bases and J by 5 bases, 6 bases remained unmatched. The CDR3 DNA is TGCGCCAGCAGCCTCGGAACAGGGGGAACTGAAGCTTTCTTT. Its protein is CASSLGTGGTEAFF.

The table lists this clone with a count of one. This chain uses TRBV18 with TRBJ2-1; D gene unclear. The germline CDR1 and CDR2 sequences are KGHSH and LQKENI. The length of the CDR3 is 15 residues. V lost 3 bases to trimming and J lost 2 bases, with 11 bases between them. CDR3 sequence (DNA): TGTGCCAGCTCACCCGAAGGGCAGCCCTACAATGAGCAGTTCTTC. Its protein is CASSPEGQPYNEQFF.

The rearrangement joins TRBV3-1 (or the pseudogene TRBV3-2) to TRBJ2-1, with TRBD2 matching 9 bases. Losses at the gene ends were 5 bases for V and 4 bases for J; bases not matched to a gene: 9. CDR3 length: 16 residues. CDR1 and CDR2 (germline): LGHDT, YNNKEL (reference sequence). The CDR3 is CASSSLAGTLYNEQFF. For the CDR3, the DNA is TGTGCCAGCAGCTCCCTAGCGGGGACCTTATACAATGAGCAGTTCTTC.

The rearrangement joins TRBV29-1 to TRBJ1-5, with unresolved D. CDR3 size: 13 residues. From germline, CDR1 is SQVTM and CDR2 ANQGSEA. Trimming shortened V by 6 bases and J by 7 bases, and 16 bases separated the two germline ends. The CDR3 sequence: CSVIIAAGQPQHF. The CDR3, as DNA: TGCAGCGTGATTATAGCCGCGGGGCAGCCCCAGCATTTT. Filled out from reference TRBV29-1 and TRBJ1-5, the complete variable domain reads SAVISQKPSRDICQRGTSLTIQCQVDSQVTMMFWYRQQPGQSLTLIATANQGSEATYESGFVIDKFPISRPNLTFSTLTVSNMSPEDSSIYLCSVIIAAGQPQHFGDGTRLSIL.

The genes are TRBV19 and TRBJ1-1; the D is unclear. Germline CDR1 is LNHDA and CDR2 is SQIVND (reference sequence). The CDR3 sequence is 14 residues long. Trimming cost V 6 bases and J 0 bases, with 11 bases left between them. The CDR3 loop is CASRRGRMNTEAFF. The CDR3 nucleotides read TGTGCCAGTAGGCGTGGCAGGATGAACACTGAAGCTTTCTTT.

The chain joins TRBV5-1 to TRBJ2-3; D is unclear. Trimming cost V 0 bases and J 2 bases, with 16 bases left between them. The CDR3 spans 17 residues. The germline V gene has CDR1 SGHRS and CDR2 YFSETQ. CDR3: CASSLEGSPILTDTQYF. The CDR3, as DNA: TGCGCCAGCAGCTTGGAAGGCTCTCCGATCCTCACAGATACGCAGTATTTT.

The rearrangement links TRBV18 to TRBJ1-1, with 9 bases aligning to TRBD1. Germline-derived CDR1 and CDR2 are KGHSH and LQKENI. J was trimmed by 1 base and V by 2 bases; bases with no gene match: 2. The CDR3 totals 15 residues. CDR3: CASSPLDRGNTEAFF. In DNA, the CDR3 is TGTGCCAGCTCACCATTGGACAGGGGGAACACTGAAGCTTTCTTT.

The chain links TRBV10-1 to TRBJ2-7; perhaps TRBD1 as D (5 bases). The germline gives CDR1 WNHNN, CDR2 SYGVQD (reference sequence). This CDR3 region has 11 residues. V lost 0 bases and J lost 12, with 9 bases in between. The CDR3 bases are TGCGCCAGCAGTGAGTCAGGGGCGACGTACTTC. This codes for CASSESGATYF.

The chain has TRBV20-1 and TRBJ2-3; unclear D gene. The germline V gene encodes CDR1 DFQATT and CDR2 SNEGSKA (reference sequence). The CDR3 loop spans 11 amino acids. Trimming stripped 8 bases from V and 3 bases from J, with 9 bases between. This CDR3 is CSHPVTDTQYF. For the CDR3, the DNA is TGCAGTCACCCCGTTACAGATACGCAGTATTTT.

This clone showed up just once. The chain employs TRBV28 and TRBJ2-5; 9 bases align to TRBD2. The V gene end was trimmed by 6 bases and the J gene end by 5 bases; junction bases not matched to a gene: 4. The CDR3 totals 13 residues. Germline values: CDR1 MDHEN, CDR2 SYDVKM. CDR3 DNA sequence: TGTGCCAGCAGAAGCGGGGGGCGGGAGACCCAGTACTTC. Protein product: CASRSGGRETQYF.

The chain uses TRBV19 and TRBJ2-2; possible D gene TRBD2, 7 bases. The CDR3 extends over 14 amino acids. Germline V gene sequence: CDR1 LNHDA, CDR2 SQIVND (reference sequence). Between the trimmed V and J ends, which lost 10 bases and 7 bases, there was a span of 19 bases. CDR3 sequence (DNA): TGTGCCACCTCCGAACGGGGGGCAGTCGGGGAGCTGTTTTTT. Translating it yields CATSERGAVGELFF.

The chain combines TRBV19 with TRBJ1-2; weak D call: TRBD1 (5 bases). Germline V gene sequence: CDR1 LNHDA, CDR2 SQIVND (reference sequence). There are 12 residues in the CDR3. Trimming cost V 10 bases and J 2 bases, with 11 bases left between them. The CDR3 bases are TGTGCCACCGAGGGACGGAACTATGGCTACACCTTC. Translation gives CATEGRNYGYTF. The full variable domain, in which reference TRBV19 and TRBJ1-2 provide the parts outside the CDR3, is DGGITQSPKYLFRKEGQNVTLSCEQNLNHDAMYWYRQDPGQGLRLIYYSQIVNDFQKGDIAEGYSVSREKKESFPLTVTSAQKNPTAFYLCATEGRNYGYTFGSGTRLTVV.

The V and J genes are TRBV5-6 and TRBJ2-7; D uncertain. The germline V gene encodes CDR1 SGHDT and CDR2 YYEEEE. Trimming removed 0 bases at V and 6 bases at J, with 10 bases between. The CDR3 loop spans 13 amino acids. CDR3 amino acids: CASSLVRFSEQYF. The DNA for the CDR3 is TGTGCCAGCAGCTTGGTGCGCTTTTCCGAGCAGTACTTC.

This clone was seen a single time. The chain combines TRBV20-1 with TRBJ2-3, with unresolved D. The CDR3 consists of 11 residues. The ends were cut back, 5 bases at V and 4 bases at J, with 7 bases in the middle. Germline values: CDR1 DFQATT, CDR2 SNEGSKA (reference sequence). The CDR3 spells CSAAPSDTQYF. The DNA for the CDR3 is TGCAGTGCTGCCCCGTCAGATACGCAGTATTTT.